The 2 T cell receptor beta chains presented below share a single source sample, sequenced in a study of hypomethylating agent response in myelodysplastic syndrome (dated by TCRdb to the early 2020s). Receptors were amplified or captured by the immunoSEQ multiplex PCR assay. TCRdb carries this immuneACCESS record with in-frame sequences only. Its versions omit some clonotypes, under half of them owing to an unresolved V gene in the studies checked, with the rest unexplained. Here the sample has roughly 1,900 clones; approximately 83% occur a single time. Approximately 22% of the sample lies in the top ten. The sequencing here drew on bone marrow, taken before or after starting hypomethylating agent treatment for myelodysplastic syndrome (not recorded which). The receptors originated from a human donor with myelodysplastic syndrome.

The chain employs TRBV5-5 and TRBJ2-3; D is undetermined. The CDR3 consists of 12 residues. The V end lost 4 bases, the J end lost 3 bases, and 6 bases lay between the germline ends. CDR1 and CDR2 (germline): SGHKS, YYEKEE (reference sequence). CDR3: CASSTSTDTQYF. CDR3 nucleotides: TGTGCCAGCAGCACTTCTACAGATACGCAGTATTTT.

This chain uses TRBV7-2 with TRBJ2-1; D unresolved. Germline lookup yields CDR1 SGHTA and CDR2 FQGNSA. The CDR3 length is 15 residues. Trimming shortened V by 3 bases and J by 8 bases, and 17 bases separated the two germline ends. This CDR3 reads CASSFSSNNNDEQFF. DNA of the CDR3: TGTGCCAGCAGCTTTTCTAGTAACAATAACGATGAGCAGTTCTTC. The whole variable domain, filled in from reference TRBV7-2 and TRBJ2-1, reads GAGVSQSPSNKVTEKGKDVELRCDPISGHTALYWYRQSLGQGLEFLIYFQGNSAPDKSGLPSDRFSAERTGGSVSTLTIQRTQQEDSAVYLCASSFSSNNNDEQFFGPGTRLTVL.